Presented here are 16 T cell receptor beta chains from one specimen sequenced in a study of OX40 agonist ivuxolimab in advanced cancers. Libraries came from the immunoSEQ multiplex PCR assay. The table comes from immuneACCESS by way of TCRdb, which keeps in-frame sequences with V and J called. Part of the clones is missing from these tables; in studies checked, under half for an unresolved V gene and the rest for unknown reasons. This sample holds some 39,000 clones; around four fifths were observed only once. The ten largest clones represent 11% of the sample. Material: CD4+ or CD8+ T cells sorted from blood, obtained in a trial of the OX40 agonist ivuxolimab. Receptors originate from an adult with an advanced solid tumor such as melanoma, head and neck, liver or kidney cancer.

The V gene is TRBV5-4, the J gene TRBJ1-6; a possible D gene is TRBD1 (6 bases). This CDR3 has 14 amino acids. Per germline, CDR1 SGHNT and CDR2 YYREEE (reference sequence). The ends were cut back, 0 bases at V and 7 bases at J, with 8 bases in the middle. As DNA, the CDR3 is TGTGCCAGCAGCTTGGGACAGGCAAATTCACCCCTCCACTTT. It encodes CASSLGQANSPLHF.

The V and J genes are TRBV2 and TRBJ1-1; the D is unclear. Germline V lookup: CDR1 SNHLY, CDR2 FYNNEI. This CDR3 is 15 amino acids long. The V and J ends lost 6 bases and 4 bases respectively, with 18 bases between them. CDR3 region: CASSWRAGDSTEAFF. In nucleotides, the CDR3 is TGTGCCAGCAGCTGGAGGGCTGGTGATAGCACTGAAGCTTTCTTT.

The rearrangement links TRBV10-3 to TRBJ2-6; no firm D call. Germline-derived CDR1 and CDR2 are ENHRY and SYGVKD. CDR3 length equals 15 residues. V lost 6 bases, J lost 4 bases, and 13 bases lay in between. In DNA form, the CDR3 reads TGTGCCATCAGCCCTTCGGTCCCCGGGGCCAACGTCCTGACTTTC. It yields the protein CAISPSVPGANVLTF.

The gene calls are TRBV9 and TRBJ2-3; D tentatively reads TRBD1 or TRBD2 (5 bases each). Germline V gene data show CDR1 as SGDLS and CDR2 as YYNGEE. The CDR3 length is 16 residues. Trimming took 2 bases from V and 1 from J, leaving 14 bases between them. CDR3 DNA: TGTGCCAGCAGCGTTCAAGGGACCGCTGGCACAGATACGCAGTATTTT. Its protein is CASSVQGTAGTDTQYF.

The rearrangement joins TRBV11-2 to TRBJ1-1; D uncertain. CDR3 length: 15 residues. Germline loops: CDR1 SGHAT, CDR2 FQNNGV. V lost 0 bases, J lost 0 bases, and 8 bases lay in between. CDR3 sequence: CASSLDVGLNTEAFF. The CDR3 coding sequence is TGTGCCAGCAGCTTAGATGTAGGACTGAACACTGAAGCTTTCTTT.

The chain has TRBV5-1 and TRBJ2-7; D assignment may be TRBD1 or TRBD2 (5 bases each). Trimming removed 4 bases at V and 3 bases at J, with 14 bases between. Germline loops: CDR1 SGHRS, CDR2 YFSETQ. The CDR3 totals 14 residues. CDR3: CASSKGTLGYEQYF. The CDR3 nucleotides are TGCGCCAGCAGCAAAGGGACCTTAGGCTACGAGCAGTACTTC.

In this sample, this clone turned up once. The chain combines TRBV6-1 with TRBJ1-1, with TRBD1 as a possible D gene (5 bases). V was trimmed by 6 bases and J by 12 bases, leaving 20 bases between them. In germline, CDR1 is MNHNS, CDR2 SASEGT. The CDR3 spans 13 residues. CDR3 sequence reads: CASRKDGEGVTFF. The CDR3 nucleotides are TGTGCCAGCAGGAAGGACGGCGAAGGGGTGACTTTCTTT.

The chain links TRBV6-1 to TRBJ1-3; D call uncertain. Trimming cost V 2 bases and J 0 bases, with 5 bases left between them. Germline CDR1 is MNHNS and CDR2 is SASEGT. This CDR3 is 14 amino acids long. The CDR3 DNA reads TGTGCCAGCAGTGAAATGGGCTCTGGAAACACCATATATTTT. Protein: CASSEMGSGNTIYF.

This clone was detected only a few times. This CDR3 is CASSLRQGESPLHF. The CDR3 region has the DNA TGTGCCAGCAGCTTAAGACAGGGGGAATCACCCCTCCACTTT. V usage is TRBV7-3 and J usage is TRBJ1-6; 9 bases map to TRBD1. This CDR3 has 14 amino acids. With 1 base clipped from V and 10 bases from J, the junction kept 2 bases outside the gene matches. Germline CDR1 and CDR2: SGHTA and FQGTGA.

Only one count was recorded for this clone. This chain links TRBV6-6 with TRBJ2-5, with 10 bases aligning to TRBD2. The ends lost 5 bases at V and 7 bases at J; junction bases unmatched: 13. The CDR3 covers 16 residues. Per germline, CDR1 MNHNY and CDR2 SVGAGI (reference sequence). The CDR3 DNA reads as TGTGCCAGCAGTGCCTCTAGCGGGGGACCCGGTGCGACCCAGTACTTC. It codes for CASSASSGGPGATQYF.

This chain joins TRBV29-1 and TRBJ2-3; D is unresolved. Trimming shortened V by 6 bases and J by 10 bases, and 23 bases separated the two germline ends. The CDR3 loop spans 14 amino acids. Germline V gives CDR1 SQVTM, CDR2 ANQGSEA. This chain's CDR3 is CSVGMSGPLIAQYF. The CDR3 nucleotides are TGCAGCGTGGGAATGTCCGGGCCCCTCATCGCGCAGTATTTT.

This clone came up a few times. The genes are TRBV7-3 and TRBJ1-2, with 9 bases aligning to TRBD1. This CDR3 comprises 15 residues. Looked up from germline, CDR1 is SGHTA and CDR2 is FQGTGA. Trimming cost V 5 bases and J 8 bases; bases outside gene matches: 12. As DNA, the CDR3 is TGTGCCAGCAGCAAACCGGGACAGGGTAGTCGAGGCTACACCTTC. Translated: CASSKPGQGSRGYTF.

This chain links TRBV30 with TRBJ1-6; TRBD1 matches 7 bases. Germline V gene lookup returns CDR1 GTSNPN and CDR2 SVGIG (reference sequence). V shed 2 bases, J shed 7 bases, and the junction held 5 bases outside the gene matches. The CDR3 contains 14 residues. DNA of the CDR3: TGTGCCTGGAGTACAGGGGTTGGGAATTCACCCCTCCACTTT. It is translated as CAWSTGVGNSPLHF.

CDR3 amino acids: CASREDRGLGQPQHF. CDR3 DNA sequence: TGTGCCAGCAGGGAAGACAGGGGGCTAGGGCAGCCCCAGCATTTT. The chain couples TRBV7-8 to TRBJ1-5; TRBD1 aligns across 10 bases. Looked up from germline, CDR1 is SGHVS and CDR2 is FQNEAQ. V gave up 6 bases and J gave up 7 bases; unmatched junction bases: 9. The length of the CDR3 is 15 residues.

This chain connects TRBV5-4 to TRBJ2-1, with TRBD2 identical over 15 bases. The trim removed 4 bases at V and 7 bases at J, leaving 12 bases unmatched. Per germline, CDR1 SGHNT and CDR2 YYREEE (reference sequence). The CDR3 has 18 amino acids. CDR3 coding DNA: TGTGCCAGCAGCACCGCTCCGGGACTAGCGGGGGGCCTAAATGAGCAGTTCTTC. It translates to CASSTAPGLAGGLNEQFF.

The chain couples TRBV14 to TRBJ2-3; D is possibly TRBD2 (5 bases). V was trimmed by 2 bases and J by 1 base, leaving 10 bases between them. The CDR3 is 15 amino acids. Germline CDR1 and CDR2: SGHDN and FVKESK. The CDR3 here is CASSQRETRTDTQYF. CDR3 coding DNA: TGTGCCAGCAGCCAAAGGGAGACCCGCACAGATACGCAGTATTTT.